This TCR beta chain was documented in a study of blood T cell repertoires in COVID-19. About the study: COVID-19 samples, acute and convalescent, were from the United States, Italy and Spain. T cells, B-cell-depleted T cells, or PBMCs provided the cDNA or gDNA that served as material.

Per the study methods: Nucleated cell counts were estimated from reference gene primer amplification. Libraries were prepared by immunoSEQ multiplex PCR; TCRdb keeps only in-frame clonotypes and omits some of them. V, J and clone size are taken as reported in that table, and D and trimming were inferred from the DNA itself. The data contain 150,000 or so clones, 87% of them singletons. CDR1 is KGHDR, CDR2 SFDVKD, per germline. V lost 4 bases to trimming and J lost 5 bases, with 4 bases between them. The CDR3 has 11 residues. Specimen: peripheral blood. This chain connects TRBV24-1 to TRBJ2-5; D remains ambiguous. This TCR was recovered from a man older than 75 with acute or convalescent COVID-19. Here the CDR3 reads CATSDRETQYF. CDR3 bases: TGTGCCACCAGTGACCGGGAGACCCAGTACTTC.